Listed here are 16 T cell receptor beta chains from one sample, sequenced in a study of blood T cell repertoires in COVID-19. TCRdb keeps only in-frame clones here, not all; method: immunoSEQ multiplex PCR. Of about 220,000 clones in the sample, over 75% are singletons; the top ten hold about 13%. The sample taken for sequencing was peripheral blood. The receptor source for this set is a human donor in a cohort sampled during active COVID-19.

The V call is TRBV28, the J call TRBJ1-2; TRBD1 matches 11 bases. The CDR3 is made up of 16 amino acids. The germline gives CDR1 MDHEN, CDR2 SYDVKM. Trimming took 10 bases from V and 4 from J; bases not matched to a gene: 14. The CDR3 DNA follows: TGTGCCACGACGTCCACGGACAGGGGGCCCAGCTATGGCTACACCTTC. Amino acid sequence: CATTSTDRGPSYGYTF.

The chain combines TRBV18 with TRBJ2-3, with TRBD1 as a possible D gene (6 bases). Germline V lookup: CDR1 KGHSH, CDR2 LQKENI. Trimming left V 6 bases short and J 4 bases short, with 17 bases between. The CDR3 runs to 15 residues. CDR3 sequence (DNA): TGTGCCAGCTCCACTTCAGGGGCCGGAGCAGATACGCAGTATTTT. This gives the protein CASSTSGAGADTQYF.

The chain links TRBV5-4 to TRBJ1-2, with 8 bases lining up with TRBD1. J was trimmed by 0 bases and V by 3 bases; bases with no gene match: 1. This CDR3 has 14 residues. Germline CDR1 is SGHNT and CDR2 is YYREEE (reference sequence). The CDR3, as DNA: TGTGCCAGCAGCTGGACAGGGACTAACTATGGCTACACCTTC. Encoded protein: CASSWTGTNYGYTF.

The chain employs TRBV11-2 and TRBJ1-4, with TRBD1 matching 11 bases. The trim removed 4 bases at V and 13 bases at J, leaving 11 bases unmatched. Germline CDR1 reads SGHAT; CDR2 reads FQNNGV. This CDR3 spans 15 amino acids. CDR3: CASSSWTGGPTGLFF. In DNA form, the CDR3 reads TGTGCCAGCAGCTCCTGGACAGGGGGCCCTACGGGACTGTTTTTT.

The rearrangement joins TRBV28 to TRBJ1-2, with D tentatively TRBD1 (5 bases). The CDR3 is 13 residues long. V was pared by 3 bases and J by 5 bases, with 10 bases between. Germline values: CDR1 MDHEN, CDR2 SYDVKM. CDR3 nucleotide sequence: TGTGCCAGCAGTTTTGACAGCGTGTATGGCTACACCTTC. It yields the protein CASSFDSVYGYTF.

This clone occurred once. The chain combines TRBV19 with TRBJ1-1; 8 positions agree with TRBD1. V was pared by 4 bases and J by 1 base, with 8 bases of the junction left unmatched. The V gene's germline CDR1 is LNHDA and CDR2 SQIVND (reference sequence). The CDR3 runs to 16 residues. CDR3 sequence (DNA): TGTGCCAGTAGTACACGACAGGGGAGAGGGAACACTGAAGCTTTCTTT. Amino acids: CASSTRQGRGNTEAFF.

CDR3 amino acids: CAISDREKPQHF. The DNA of the CDR3 is TGTGCCATCAGTGACAGGGAAAAGCCCCAGCATTTT. The chain couples TRBV10-3 to TRBJ1-5; D may be TRBD1 (5 bases). The CDR3 extends over 12 amino acids. V dropped 3 bases and J dropped 8 bases, with 8 bases sitting between them. Germline CDR1 is ENHRY and CDR2 is SYGVKD.

This chain links TRBV7-2 with TRBJ1-4; D gene ambiguous. The CDR3 is made up of 16 amino acids. V lost 1 base, J lost 0 bases, and 9 bases lay in between. The germline CDR1 and CDR2 sequences are SGHTA and FQGNSA. CDR3 residues: CASSLVWSATNEKLFF. DNA for the CDR3: TGTGCCAGCAGCTTAGTTTGGTCGGCAACTAATGAAAAACTGTTTTTT. The entire variable domain, with the rest obtained from reference TRBV7-2 and TRBJ1-4, is as follows: GAGVSQSPSNKVTEKGKDVELRCDPISGHTALYWYRQSLGQGLEFLIYFQGNSAPDKSGLPSDRFSAERTGGSVSTLTIQRTQQEDSAVYLCASSLVWSATNEKLFFGSGTQLSVL.

The chain joins TRBV19 to TRBJ1-6; no firm D call. V was clipped by 7 bases and J by 10 bases, with 17 bases between them. This CDR3 is built from 14 residues. Germline values: CDR1 LNHDA, CDR2 SQIVND (reference sequence). This CDR3 is CASTLKEGGSPLHF. In DNA, the CDR3 is TGTGCCAGTACCCTCAAGGAGGGCGGATCACCCCTCCACTTT.

The chain has TRBV29-1 and TRBJ2-7, with TRBD2 as a possible D gene (7 bases). Trimming cost V 6 bases and J 0 bases, with 15 bases left between them. The CDR3 has 14 residues. Germline CDR1 is SQVTM and CDR2 is ANQGSEA. The chain's CDR3 is CSVEKGGSSYEQYF. CDR3 nucleotides: TGCAGCGTCGAAAAGGGGGGGAGCTCCTACGAGCAGTACTTC.

This clone appeared a single time. The chain has TRBV9 and TRBJ2-1; no firm D call. V lost 1 base and J 4 bases, leaving 3 bases between the germline ends. Germline V lookup: CDR1 SGDLS, CDR2 YYNGEE. This CDR3 has 12 residues. This chain's CDR3 is CASSVTYNEQFF. The CDR3 DNA is TGTGCCAGCAGCGTAACTTACAATGAGCAGTTCTTC.

The chain has TRBV5-1 and TRBJ1-1; TRBD1 matches at 12 bases. The CDR3 has 18 residues. J lost 12 bases, V lost 4 bases, and 22 bases had no gene match. Germline V lookup: CDR1 SGHRS, CDR2 YFSETQ. The CDR3: CASSPRRGTGGFLSGTFF. The CDR3 nucleotides are TGCGCCAGCAGCCCCAGGCGGGGGACAGGGGGCTTCCTATCCGGGACTTTCTTT. Combining the CDR3 with reference TRBV5-1 and TRBJ1-1 gives the whole variable domain KAGVTQTPRYLIKTRGQQVTLSCSPISGHRSVSWYQQTPGQGLQFLFEYFSETQRNKGNFPGRFSGRQFSNSRSEMNVSTLELGDSALYLCASSPRRGTGGFLSGTFFGQGTRLTVV.

V is TRBV15 and J is TRBJ2-7; the D gene is possibly TRBD1 (6 bases). V was clipped by 4 bases and J by 5 bases, with 9 bases between them. The CDR3 loop spans 12 amino acids. CDR1 and CDR2 from the germline V gene are LNHNV and YYDKDF (reference sequence). DNA of the CDR3: TGTGCCACCAGCACTTCAGGGGACGAGCAGTACTTC. Protein product: CATSTSGDEQYF.

This clone was seen many times. The chain joins TRBV7-2 to TRBJ1-2; tentative D call: TRBD1 (5 bases). CDR3 length: 13 residues. Germline-derived CDR1 and CDR2 are SGHTA and FQGNSA. Deletions cut 4 bases from V and 6 bases from J, with 12 bases between. The CDR3 region is CASSSGRGDGYTF. The DNA of the CDR3 is TGTGCCAGCAGCTCAGGGAGGGGAGATGGCTACACCTTC. The full variable domain, rest sourced from reference TRBV7-2 and TRBJ1-2, is GAGVSQSPSNKVTEKGKDVELRCDPISGHTALYWYRQSLGQGLEFLIYFQGNSAPDKSGLPSDRFSAERTGGSVSTLTIQRTQQEDSAVYLCASSSGRGDGYTFGSGTRLTVV.

V gene TRBV7-3 combines with J gene TRBJ2-7, with 8 positions matching TRBD1. The CDR3 is 15 amino acids. V dropped 4 bases and J dropped 2; count of bases not matched to a gene: 7. Per germline, CDR1 SGHTA and CDR2 FQGTGA. CDR3 bases: TGTGCCAGCAGCTCCGAGACAGGGGCGGCCTACGAGCAGTACTTC. It codes for CASSSETGAAYEQYF.

The chain uses TRBV28 and TRBJ1-5, with 7 bases matching TRBD1. The trim removed 5 bases at V and 2 bases at J, leaving 6 bases unmatched. From germline, CDR1 is MDHEN and CDR2 SYDVKM. CDR3 length equals 15 residues. The chain's CDR3 is CASSRDRMGNQPQHF. The CDR3 DNA reads TGTGCCAGCAGTAGGGACAGAATGGGCAATCAGCCCCAGCATTTT.